This T cell receptor (beta chain) was sequenced in a study of T cells after posttransplantation cyclophosphamide (dated by TCRdb to about 2016). In the study overall: T cell repertoire reconstitution was tracked by TRB sequencing after myeloablative bone marrow transplantation in which posttransplantation cyclophosphamide was used as GVHD prophylaxis. Samples from around 40 PTCy-treated patients and approximately 16 related bone marrow donors of those patients were subjected to antigen receptor sequencing. Blood from all 35 or so PTCy patients with 1-year posttransplant specimens was subjected to TRB sequencing. Up to about 3 additional blood samples from 2 to 5.2 years after transplant were also TRB-sequenced in 3 patients, as was pretransplant blood from several patients. Because TRA and TRB clonality were tightly correlated in several samples, subsequent TCR analyses were focused on TRB only. Public TRB sequences were searched against a database of over 3,000 sequences associated with responses to pathogens, tumor antigens, self-antigens and alloantigens. Broader findings and caveats from the paper: The TRB repertoires of T cells infiltrating skin or the GI tract showed only limited overlap with the TRB repertoires found in blood. Donor-recipient similarity was low at 1-2 months but increased during the first year, and donor CD8+ memory clones often dominated later blood repertoires. Across the approximately 47 patients, TRB clonality was highly associated with recipient CMV seropositivity and CMV reactivation, and diversity with PTCy was similar to that in the CNI/methotrexate controls.

On this clone itself: Its antigen specificity is not known. Base qualities are missing; no much larger clone stands one base away.

Reading the germline V gene gives CDR1 SGHDT and CDR2 YYEEEE. The CDR3 has 14 amino acids, counting the end cysteine and phenylalanine. The CDR3 DNA has 42 bases and is translated from base 1. Here V drops 0 bases and J drops 3 bases, and the junction holds 2 bases not matched to any gene. This specimen's treatment or condition label, interpreted: high-dose cyclophosphamide on days +3 and +4 as single-agent GVHD prophylaxis. Patients in the PTCy group got busulfan and fludarabine conditioning, a marrow graft from a related or unrelated donor, and cyclophosphamide on days +3 and +4. The PTCy-treated patients were drawn from a prospective, multi-institutional clinical trial. Peripheral blood and bone marrow mononuclear cells were isolated by Ficoll-Hypaque density centrifugation and cryopreserved. TRB sequencing was run on genomic DNA with either the immunoSEQ assay at survey resolution or the hsTCRB kit. The authors processed their data as follows. The immunoSEQ software handled the initial read processing, while the LymphoSeq R package was used for the repertoire analyses. Clonality was computed as 1 minus normalized Shannon entropy, and a Gini coefficient was also calculated for each TRB dataset. Phenotypes of unsorted samples were inferred by mapping TRB sequences from sorted subsets of the recipient or donor onto unsorted samples of the same recipient. As stored in TCRdb, this immuneACCESS dataset retains in-frame rearrangements with V and J assigned. A fraction of the clones does not appear; measured against another copy, unresolved V genes explain less than half of the discrepancy, and the remainder lacks a known reason. V and J calls and clone size follow that table, whereas D and trimming were derived from the DNA. Across this sample there are 7,500 to 10,000 clones, with 82% seen only once. The leading ten clones occupy about 16% of the sample.

The starting material was PBMCs, obtained roughly 250 weeks after a stem cell transplant with posttransplant cyclophosphamide. This TCR derives from a female patient in her 40s who received an allogeneic stem cell transplant from a related donor, was CMV-positive, and had no GVHD. It is possible that, after a transplant, some T cells come from the graft donor. The rearrangement joined TRBV5-6 to TRBJ2-7; 8 central nucleotides agree with TRBD1. The CDR3 reads CASSLGQGIYEQYF. At the DNA level, the sequence is TGTGCCAGCAGCTTGGGACAGGGGATCTACGAGCAGTACTTC.